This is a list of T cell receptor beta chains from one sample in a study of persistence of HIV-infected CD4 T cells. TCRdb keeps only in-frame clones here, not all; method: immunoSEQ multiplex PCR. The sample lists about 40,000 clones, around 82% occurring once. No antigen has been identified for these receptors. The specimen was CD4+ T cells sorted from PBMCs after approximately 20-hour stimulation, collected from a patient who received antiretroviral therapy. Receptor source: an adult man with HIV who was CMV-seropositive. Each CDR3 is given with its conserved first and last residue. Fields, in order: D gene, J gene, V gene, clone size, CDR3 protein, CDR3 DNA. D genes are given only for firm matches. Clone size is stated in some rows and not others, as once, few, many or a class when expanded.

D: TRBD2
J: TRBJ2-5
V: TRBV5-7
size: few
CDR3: CASSFLGGRPFSETQYF
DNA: TGTGCCAGCAGCTTTTTGGGCGGGAGGCCCTTTTCTGAGACCCAGTACTTC

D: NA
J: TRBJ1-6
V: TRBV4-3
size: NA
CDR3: CASSQGAAGRNSPLHF
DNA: TGCGCCAGCAGCCAAGGGGCCGCTGGACGGAATTCACCCCTCCACTTT

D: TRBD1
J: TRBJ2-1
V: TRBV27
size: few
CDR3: CASRKTQGALGEQFF
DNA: TGTGCCAGCAGGAAAACACAGGGGGCCTTAGGTGAGCAGTTCTTC

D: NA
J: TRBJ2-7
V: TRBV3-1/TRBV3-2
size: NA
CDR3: CASSQSGSLYEQYF
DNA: TGTGCCAGCAGCCAGTCGGGGTCCCTGTACGAGCAGTACTTC

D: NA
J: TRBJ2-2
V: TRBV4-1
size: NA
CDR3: CASSQDVQPRELFF
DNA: TGCGCCAGCAGCCAAGATGTCCAGCCCCGGGAGCTGTTTTTT

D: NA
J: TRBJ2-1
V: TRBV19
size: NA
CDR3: CASSTKVYNEQFF
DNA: TGTGCCAGTAGTACCAAGGTCTACAATGAGCAGTTCTTC

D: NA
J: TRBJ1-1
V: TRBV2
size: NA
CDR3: CASTKGRASTEAFF
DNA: TGTGCCAGCACTAAGGGCAGGGCCTCCACTGAAGCTTTCTTT

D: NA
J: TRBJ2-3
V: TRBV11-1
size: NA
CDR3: CASSSDRDTQYF
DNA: TGTGCCAGCAGCTCTGACCGGGATACGCAGTATTTT

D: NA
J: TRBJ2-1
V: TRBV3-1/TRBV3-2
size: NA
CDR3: CASSQEGSSYNEQFF
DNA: TGTGCCAGCAGCCAAGAGGGAAGCTCCTACAATGAGCAGTTCTTC

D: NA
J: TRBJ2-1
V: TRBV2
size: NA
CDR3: CASSEMLGYRLSSYNEQFF
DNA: TGTGCCAGCAGTGAGATGTTGGGCTACCGCTTGAGCTCCTACAATGAGCAGTTCTTC

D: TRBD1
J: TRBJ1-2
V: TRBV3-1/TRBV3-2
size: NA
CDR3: CASSQVGDRVDGYTF
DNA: TGTGCCAGCAGCCAAGTTGGGGACAGGGTGGATGGCTACACCTTC

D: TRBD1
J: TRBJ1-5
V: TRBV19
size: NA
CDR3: CASSDRGPYSNQPQHF
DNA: TGTGCCAGTAGTGACAGGGGGCCCTATAGCAATCAGCCCCAGCATTTT

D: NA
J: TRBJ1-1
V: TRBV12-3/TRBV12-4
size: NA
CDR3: CASSSAGITEAFF
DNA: TGTGCCAGCAGTTCAGCAGGGATCACTGAAGCTTTCTTT

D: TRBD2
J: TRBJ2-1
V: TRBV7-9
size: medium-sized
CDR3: CASSLLAGGRSYNEQFF
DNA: TGTGCCAGCAGCCTACTAGCGGGAGGGAGATCCTACAATGAGCAGTTCTTC

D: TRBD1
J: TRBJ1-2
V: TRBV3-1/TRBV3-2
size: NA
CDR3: CASSPQQGTLYGYTF
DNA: TGTGCCAGCAGCCCTCAACAGGGGACCTTGTATGGCTACACCTTC

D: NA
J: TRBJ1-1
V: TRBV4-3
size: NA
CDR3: CASSLQLNTEAFF
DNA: TGCGCCAGCAGCCTACAGTTGAACACTGAAGCTTTCTTT

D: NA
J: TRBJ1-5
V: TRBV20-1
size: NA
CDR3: CSASDQPQHF
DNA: TGCAGTGCTAGTGATCAGCCCCAGCATTTT

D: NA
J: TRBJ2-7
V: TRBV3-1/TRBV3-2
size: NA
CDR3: CASSQFRGPYEQYF
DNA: TGTGCCAGCAGCCAATTCAGGGGTCCCTACGAGCAGTACTTC

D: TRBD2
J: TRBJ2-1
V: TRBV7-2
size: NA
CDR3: CASSSPGTSGIRYNEQFF
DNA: TGTGCCAGCAGCTCTCCCGGGACTAGCGGGATTCGGTACAATGAGCAGTTCTTC

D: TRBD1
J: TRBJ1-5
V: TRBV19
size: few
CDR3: CASSIESSQGAQHF
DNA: TGTGCCAGTAGTATTGAAAGCAGCCAGGGGGCCCAGCATTTT

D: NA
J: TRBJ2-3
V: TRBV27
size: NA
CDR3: CASSTLGNTDTQYF
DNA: TGTGCCAGCAGCACACTTGGGAACACAGATACGCAGTATTTT

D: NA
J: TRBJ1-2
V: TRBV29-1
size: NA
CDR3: CSVEARAGFYGYTF
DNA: TGCAGCGTTGAAGCTCGAGCAGGCTTCTATGGCTACACCTTC